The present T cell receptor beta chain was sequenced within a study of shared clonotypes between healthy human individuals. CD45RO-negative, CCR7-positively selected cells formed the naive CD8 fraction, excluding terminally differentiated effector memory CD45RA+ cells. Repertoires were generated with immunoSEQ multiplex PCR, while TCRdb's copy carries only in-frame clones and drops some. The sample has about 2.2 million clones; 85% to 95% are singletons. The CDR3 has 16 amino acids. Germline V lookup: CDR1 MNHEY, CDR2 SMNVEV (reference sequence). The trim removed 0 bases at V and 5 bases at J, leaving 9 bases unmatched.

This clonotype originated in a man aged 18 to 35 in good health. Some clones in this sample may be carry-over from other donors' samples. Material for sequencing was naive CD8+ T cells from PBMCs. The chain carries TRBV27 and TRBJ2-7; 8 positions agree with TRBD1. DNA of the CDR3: TGTGCCAGCAGTTTATCGTACAGGGGGGTCGAGGACGAGCAGTACTTC. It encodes CASSLSYRGVEDEQYF.